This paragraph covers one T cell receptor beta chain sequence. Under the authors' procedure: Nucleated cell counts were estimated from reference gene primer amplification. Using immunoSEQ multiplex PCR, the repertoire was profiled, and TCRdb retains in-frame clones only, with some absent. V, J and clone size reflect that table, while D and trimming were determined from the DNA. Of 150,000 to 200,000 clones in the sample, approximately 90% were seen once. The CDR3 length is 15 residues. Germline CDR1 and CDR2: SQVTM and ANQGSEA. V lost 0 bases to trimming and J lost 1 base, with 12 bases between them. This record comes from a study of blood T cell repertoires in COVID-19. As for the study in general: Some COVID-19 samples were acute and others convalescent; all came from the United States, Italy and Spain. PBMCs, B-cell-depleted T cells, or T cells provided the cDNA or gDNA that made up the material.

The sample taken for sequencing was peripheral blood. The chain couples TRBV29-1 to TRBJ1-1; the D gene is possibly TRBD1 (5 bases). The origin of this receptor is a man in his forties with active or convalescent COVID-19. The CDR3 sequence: CSVEDQDTSNTEAFF. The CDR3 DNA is TGCAGCGTTGAAGACCAGGACACCTCGAACACTGAAGCTTTCTTT.